The 20 T cell receptor beta chains in this list originate from one sample, sequenced in a study of cytomegalovirus exposure and HLA in healthy donors. The PCR used 60 Vbeta and 13 Jbeta primers. TCRdb's copy holds only in-frame clones and misses some; the assay was immunoSEQ multiplex PCR. This table has around 94,000 clones, roughly 80% appearing once. The material sequenced was PBMCs. These receptors originate from a young man in good health and CMV-seronegative.

This chain joins TRBV29-1 and TRBJ1-2; D call uncertain. V lost 4 bases, J lost 1 base, and 13 bases lay in between. This CDR3 has 14 residues. In germline, CDR1 is SQVTM, CDR2 ANQGSEA. CDR3 protein: CSVGRAGVNYGYTF. The CDR3, as DNA: TGCAGCGTTGGGAGGGCTGGGGTTAACTATGGCTACACCTTC.

The V gene is TRBV9, the J gene TRBJ2-5, with TRBD2 matching over 8 bases. The CDR3 is 15 amino acids. Germline CDR1 is SGDLS and CDR2 is YYNGEE. V shed 0 bases and J 5 bases; nucleotides not matched to a gene: 6. The CDR3 DNA is TGTGCCAGCAGCGTAGTCGGGACTAGGGGGGAGACCCAGTACTTC. Translating it yields CASSVVGTRGETQYF.

This clone was counted a single time. The CDR3 ends on some other residue instead of the conserved phenylalanine or tryptophan, so this is likely a read error. The chain combines TRBV5-1 with TRBJ1-1; 9 bases are a match to TRBD1. The CDR3 consists of 15 residues. Per the germline V gene, CDR1 is SGHRS and CDR2 is YFSETQ. The junction had 9 bases not matched to a gene; V was cut back by 4 bases and J by 5 bases. The CDR3 DNA reads TGCGCCAGCAGCATAGGGGACAGGGTTACAACTGAAGCTTTCGTT. Amino acid sequence: CASSIGDRVTTEAFV.

This chain links TRBV2 with TRBJ2-2; possibly TRBD2 for D (5 bases). From germline, CDR1 is SNHLY and CDR2 FYNNEI. Trimming pared 3 bases from V and 5 bases from J, leaving 13 bases between. The CDR3 covers 15 residues. CDR3 sequence (DNA): TGTGCCAGCAGTGAGTCGGGGAGCTGGACCGGGGAGCTGTTTTTT. Residues: CASSESGSWTGELFF.

The chain recombines TRBV29-1 with TRBJ2-5; D perhaps matches TRBD2 (6 bases). The V end was cut by 0 bases, the J end by 11 bases, with 16 bases between. The germline V gene has CDR1 SQVTM and CDR2 ANQGSEA. This CDR3 has 13 residues. This chain's CDR3 is CSVEDRAGWEQYF. The CDR3 bases are TGCAGCGTTGAAGATCGAGCGGGTTGGGAGCAGTACTTC.

This sequence joins TRBV6-1 and TRBJ1-2; 8 nucleotides match TRBD1. V shed 5 bases, J shed 1 base, and the junction held 3 bases outside the gene matches. Germline V gene sequence: CDR1 MNHNS, CDR2 SASEGT. This CDR3 spans 14 amino acids. CDR3 region: CASSRDRSNYGYTF. The CDR3 region has the DNA TGTGCCAGCAGTCGGGACAGGAGTAACTATGGCTACACCTTC.

The CDR3 protein is CASSFTSGMNNEQFF. For the CDR3, the DNA is TGTGCCAGCAGTTTCACTAGCGGGATGAACAATGAGCAGTTCTTC. The chain carries TRBV25-1 and TRBJ2-1, with TRBD2 matching over 10 bases. The V gene end was trimmed by 5 bases and the J gene end by 5 bases; junction bases not matched to a gene: 6. CDR3 size: 15 residues. Germline V CDR1 and CDR2: MGHDK, SYGVNS.

The genes are TRBV2 and TRBJ2-2; TRBD1 is a possible D gene (5 bases). Germline V CDR1 and CDR2: SNHLY, FYNNEI. The V gene lost 2 bases and the J gene lost 4 bases, with 14 bases spanning the gap. The CDR3 covers 16 residues. The CDR3 is CASSELGRIGTGELFF. The CDR3 DNA sequence: TGTGCCAGCAGTGAATTGGGGCGAATTGGCACCGGGGAGCTGTTTTTT.

The genes are TRBV7-6 and TRBJ2-2; 12 bases are shared with TRBD2. CDR3 length: 19 residues. Germline V gives CDR1 SGHVS, CDR2 FNYEAQ. V lost 2 bases to trimming and J lost 1 base; unmatched junction nucleotides: 8. The CDR3 sequence is CASSLSAGLAGLNTGELFF. CDR3 nucleotides: TGTGCCAGCAGCTTAAGCGCCGGACTAGCGGGGCTGAACACCGGGGAGCTGTTTTTT.

The rearrangement links TRBV7-8 to TRBJ2-7, with a weak D call TRBD2 (6 bases). This CDR3 contains 14 residues. Trimming left V 5 bases short and J 0 bases short, with 11 bases between. CDR1 and CDR2 from the germline V gene are SGHVS and FQNEAQ. The CDR3 DNA reads as TGTGCCAGCAGCCCACGACTAGTCTCCTACGAGCAGTACTTC. The encoded protein is CASSPRLVSYEQYF. Supplemented by reference TRBV7-8 and TRBJ2-7, the full variable domain reads GAGVSQSPRYKVAKRGQDVALRCDPISGHVSLFWYQQALGQGPEFLTYFQNEAQLDKSGLPSDRFFAERPEGSVSTLKIQRTQQEDSAVYLCASSPRLVSYEQYFGPGTRLTVT.

This sequence joins TRBV18 and TRBJ2-7, with 9 bases lining up with TRBD2. Germline V gene data show CDR1 as KGHSH and CDR2 as LQKENI. The V and J ends lost 3 bases and 0 bases, in that order; junction bases with no gene match: 6. The CDR3 runs to 16 residues. CDR3 sequence: CASSPPSGISSYEQYF. The CDR3 nucleotides read TGTGCCAGCTCACCCCCTAGCGGGATCAGCTCCTACGAGCAGTACTTC.

The V gene is TRBV11-3, the J gene TRBJ2-1; TRBD1 matches 8 bases. The CDR3 has 17 residues. J gave up 6 bases and V 3 bases, and 13 bases lay outside the gene matches. In germline, CDR1 is SGHNT, CDR2 YENEEA. This chain's CDR3 is CASSLRTGSYGANEQFF. The CDR3 region has the DNA TGTGCCAGCAGCTTGCGGACAGGGAGTTATGGGGCCAATGAGCAGTTCTTC.

J is TRBJ2-2 and V is TRBV4-1; weak D call: TRBD1 (5 bases). From germline, CDR1 is MGHRA and CDR2 YSYEKL. The CDR3 is made up of 14 amino acids. The germline V and J ends were trimmed by 4 bases and 6 bases, with 12 bases remaining between them. The CDR3 region is CASSRTPGAGELFF. DNA of the CDR3: TGCGCCAGCAGCCGGACACCCGGCGCCGGGGAGCTGTTTTTT.

This clone has just a few counts. The chain recombines TRBV6-1 with TRBJ1-4; D is perhaps TRBD1 (6 bases). Germline V CDR1 and CDR2: MNHNS, SASEGT. The CDR3 is 15 residues long. V lost 3 bases to trimming and J lost 8 bases, with 16 bases between them. CDR3 bases: TGTGCCAGCAGTGATCCGGGACAAGTGATCGAAAAACTGTTTTTT. Translating gives CASSDPGQVIEKLFF.

This clone was seen once. The gene calls are TRBV5-4 and TRBJ2-1; D is perhaps TRBD1 (5 bases). CDR1 is SGHNT, CDR2 YYREEE, per germline (reference sequence). V was trimmed by 2 bases and J by 7 bases, leaving 13 bases between them. The CDR3 contains 14 residues. The CDR3 DNA sequence: TGTGCCAGCAGCTTAAGGGGATCCCAGAATGAGCAGTTCTTC. This sequence encodes CASSLRGSQNEQFF.

This clone was seen a few times. The CDR3 is CASSSGQVYEQYF. The CDR3, as DNA: TGTGCCAGCAGCTCGGGACAGGTCTACGAGCAGTACTTC. The J gene is TRBJ2-7, the V gene TRBV7-9; TRBD1 aligns across 8 bases. The germline V gene has CDR1 SEHNR and CDR2 FQNEAQ (reference sequence). There are 13 residues in the CDR3. The V and J ends lost 4 bases and 3 bases, in that order; junction bases with no gene match: 2.

The chain joins TRBV11-2 to TRBJ2-1, with TRBD2 matching 11 bases. This CDR3 spans 14 amino acids. Losses at the gene ends were 4 bases for V and 12 bases for J; bases not matched to a gene: 8. The germline gives CDR1 SGHAT, CDR2 FQNNGV. The CDR3, as DNA: TGTGCCAGCAGCTCACCTCGAACTAGCGGGAGGCAGTTCTTC. This encodes CASSSPRTSGRQFF.

This clone was counted only a few times. The V call is TRBV5-8, the J call TRBJ2-1; D might be TRBD2 (6 bases). Germline CDR1 and CDR2: SGHTS and YDEGEE. Trimming stripped 0 bases from V and 9 bases from J, with 16 bases between. The CDR3 consists of 15 residues. In DNA form, the CDR3 reads TGTGCCAGCAGCTTGGACCTAGCGTTCGTGAGTGAGCAGTTCTTC. Translating it yields CASSLDLAFVSEQFF.

The sample holds one count of this clone. The rearrangement uses TRBV11-2 and TRBJ1-6; D is unresolved. The V end lost 5 bases, the J end lost 1 base, and 12 bases lay between the germline ends. This CDR3 has 16 amino acids. In germline, CDR1 is SGHAT, CDR2 FQNNGV. The chain's CDR3 is CASSLVHGSYNSPLHF. The CDR3 nucleotides read TGTGCCAGCAGCCTTGTTCACGGGTCCTATAATTCACCCCTCCACTTT.

The V gene is TRBV7-9, the J gene TRBJ2-1, with 9 nucleotides matching TRBD2. The CDR3 totals 14 residues. CDR1 and CDR2 from the germline V gene are SEHNR and FQNEAQ (reference sequence). V was clipped by 4 bases and J by 8 bases; unmatched bases: 6. The CDR3 DNA follows: TGTGCCAGCAGCTCCTTAGCGGGAGACCATGAGCAGTTCTTC. This gives the protein CASSSLAGDHEQFF.